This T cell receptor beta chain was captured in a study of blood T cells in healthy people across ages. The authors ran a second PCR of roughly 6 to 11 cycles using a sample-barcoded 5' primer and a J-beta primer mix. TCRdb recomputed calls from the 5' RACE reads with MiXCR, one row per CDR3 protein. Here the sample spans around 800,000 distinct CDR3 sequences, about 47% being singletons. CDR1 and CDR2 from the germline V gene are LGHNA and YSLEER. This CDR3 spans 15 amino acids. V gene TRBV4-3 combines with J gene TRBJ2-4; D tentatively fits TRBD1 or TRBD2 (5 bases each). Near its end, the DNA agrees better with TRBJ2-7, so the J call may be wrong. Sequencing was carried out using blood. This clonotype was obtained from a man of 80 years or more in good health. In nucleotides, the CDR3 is TGCGCCAGCAGCCAAGATCATAGGGGACCCTACGAGCAGTACTTC. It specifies CASSQDHRGPYEQYF.